Below, 7 T cell receptor beta chains from the same sample are listed, as sequenced in a study of shared clonotypes between healthy human individuals. The protocol was immunoSEQ multiplex PCR, while the TCRdb copy is restricted to in-frame clones and leaves out a portion. The table has 1,500,000 or so clones, over 95% seen once. The sequenced sample was naive CD4+ T cells sorted from blood. The subset was: CD45RA+ positively selected. Receptor source: a man under 40 in good health.

This rearrangement joins TRBV28 to TRBJ2-7; D may be TRBD2 (5 bases). CDR3 length: 17 residues. Trimming shortened V by 2 bases and J by 2 bases, and 19 bases separated the two germline ends. Germline V CDR1 and CDR2: MDHEN, SYDVKM. Here the CDR3 DNA reads TGTGCCAGCAGTTTACTCCTCGGGGAAGCGGTTGCCTACGAGCAGTACTTC. This translates into CASSLLLGEAVAYEQYF.

V usage is TRBV15 and J usage is TRBJ2-7; TRBD1 might be the D (6 bases). V was shortened by 1 base and J by 5 bases, with 12 bases between the two germline ends. Germline lookup yields CDR1 LNHNV and CDR2 YYDKDF (reference sequence). This CDR3 comprises 14 residues. The CDR3 DNA sequence: TGTGCCACCAGCAGAGTCAGGGGCGAGGACGAGCAGTACTTC. Amino acids: CATSRVRGEDEQYF.

V and J are TRBV7-3 and TRBJ2-7, with D hard to call. Germline assignment: CDR1 SGHTA and CDR2 FQGTGA. Trimming removed 5 bases from V and 2 bases from J, with 16 bases in between. The CDR3 extends over 15 amino acids. The CDR3, as DNA: TGTGCCAGCAGCCCCTCTCCCGGCAGACCCTACGAGCAGTACTTC. Protein: CASSPSPGRPYEQYF. Full variable domain (remainder filled in from reference TRBV7-3 and TRBJ2-7): GAGVSQTPSNKVTEKGKYVELRCDPISGHTALYWYRQSLGQGPEFLIYFQGTGAADDSGLPNDRFFAVRPEGSVSTLKIQRTERGDSAVYLCASSPSPGRPYEQYFGPGTRLTVT.

The chain recombines TRBV6-1 with TRBJ1-2, with a possible D match to TRBD1 (5 bases). This CDR3 is 12 amino acids long. Per the germline V gene, CDR1 is MNHNS and CDR2 is SASEGT. Between the trimmed V and J ends, which lost 6 bases and 9 bases, there was a span of 14 bases. This CDR3 reads CASSVSRERYTF. Here the CDR3 DNA reads TGTGCCAGCAGCGTTTCCAGGGAACGCTACACCTTC.

This clone came up once. This chain connects TRBV7-8 to TRBJ2-3; 7 bases align to TRBD2. Germline V gene lookup returns CDR1 SGHVS and CDR2 FQNEAQ. The CDR3 consists of 15 residues. V gave up 5 bases and J gave up 0 bases; unmatched junction bases: 5. The CDR3 DNA reads TGTGCCAGCAGCCAAAGCGGGACTAGCACAGATACGCAGTATTTT. It codes for CASSQSGTSTDTQYF.

This rearrangement joins TRBV4-2 to TRBJ2-5, with D perhaps TRBD2 (5 bases). Germline V gene data show CDR1 as LGHNA and CDR2 as YNFKEQ. CDR3 length equals 14 residues. V was trimmed by 1 base and J by 2 bases, leaving 8 bases between them. The CDR3 bases are TGTGCCAGCAGCCAAGTGAGGGATCAAGAGACCCAGTACTTC. It translates to CASSQVRDQETQYF.

The chain recombines TRBV19 with TRBJ2-4; weak D call: TRBD2 (5 bases). Germline lookup yields CDR1 LNHDA and CDR2 SQIVND (reference sequence). The CDR3 runs to 16 residues. Trimming pared 4 bases from V and 0 bases from J, leaving 13 bases between. CDR3 amino acids: CASSTYVGLAKNIQYF. The DNA for the CDR3 is TGTGCCAGTAGTACCTATGTAGGACTAGCCAAAAACATTCAGTACTTC. Based on the CDR3 plus reference TRBV19 and TRBJ2-4, the full variable domain is DGGITQSPKYLFRKEGQNVTLSCEQNLNHDAMYWYRQDPGQGLRLIYYSQIVNDFQKGDIAEGYSVSREKKESFPLTVTSAQKNPTAFYLCASSTYVGLAKNIQYFGAGTRLSVL.